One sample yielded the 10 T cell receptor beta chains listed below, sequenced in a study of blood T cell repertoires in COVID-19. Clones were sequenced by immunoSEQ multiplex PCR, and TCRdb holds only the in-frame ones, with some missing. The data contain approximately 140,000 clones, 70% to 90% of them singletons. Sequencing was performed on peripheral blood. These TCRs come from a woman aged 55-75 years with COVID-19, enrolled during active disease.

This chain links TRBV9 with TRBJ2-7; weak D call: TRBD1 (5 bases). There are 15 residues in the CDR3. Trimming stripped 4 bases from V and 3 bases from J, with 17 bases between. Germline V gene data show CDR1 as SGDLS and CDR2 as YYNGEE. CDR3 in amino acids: CASSSFRDSHYEQYF. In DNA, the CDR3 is TGTGCCAGCAGCTCTTTTCGAGACAGCCACTACGAGCAGTACTTC. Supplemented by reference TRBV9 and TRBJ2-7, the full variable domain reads DSGVTQTPKHLITATGQRVTLRCSPRSGDLSVYWYQQSLDQGLQFLIQYYNGEERAKGNILERFSAQQFPDLHSELNLSSLELGDSALYFCASSSFRDSHYEQYFGPGTRLTVT.

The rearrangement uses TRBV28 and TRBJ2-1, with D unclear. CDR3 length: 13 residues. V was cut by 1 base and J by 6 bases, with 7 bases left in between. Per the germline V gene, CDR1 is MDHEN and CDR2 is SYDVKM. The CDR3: CASSLYLPNEQFF. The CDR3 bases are TGTGCCAGCAGTTTATATCTCCCCAATGAGCAGTTCTTC.

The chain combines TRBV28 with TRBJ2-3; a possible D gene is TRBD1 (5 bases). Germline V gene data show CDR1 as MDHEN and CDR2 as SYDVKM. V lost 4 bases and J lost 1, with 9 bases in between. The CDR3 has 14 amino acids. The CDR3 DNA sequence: TGTGCCAGCAGTTCAGGGCAGGGCACAGATACGCAGTATTTT. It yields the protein CASSSGQGTDTQYF.

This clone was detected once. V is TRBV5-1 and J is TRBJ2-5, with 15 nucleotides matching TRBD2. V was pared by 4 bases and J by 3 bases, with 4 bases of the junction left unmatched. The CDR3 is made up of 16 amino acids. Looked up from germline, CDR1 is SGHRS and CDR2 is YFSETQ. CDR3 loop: CASSRTSGGAEETQYF. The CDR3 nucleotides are TGCGCCAGCAGCCGGACTAGCGGGGGGGCTGAAGAGACCCAGTACTTC.

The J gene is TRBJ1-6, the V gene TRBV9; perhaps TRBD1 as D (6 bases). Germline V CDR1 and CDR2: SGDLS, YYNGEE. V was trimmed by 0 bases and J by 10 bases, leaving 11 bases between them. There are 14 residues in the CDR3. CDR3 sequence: CASSVEGEGSPLHF. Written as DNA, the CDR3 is TGTGCCAGCAGCGTAGAGGGGGAAGGGTCACCCCTCCACTTT.

The CDR3 spells CASSPPGVGETQYF. The CDR3 DNA reads as TGTGCCAGCTCACCCCCGGGGGTCGGGGAGACCCAGTACTTC. V is TRBV18 and J is TRBJ2-5; TRBD2 might be the D (6 bases). The CDR3 contains 14 residues. Germline V gene sequence: CDR1 KGHSH, CDR2 LQKENI. The V gene lost 3 bases and the J gene lost 5 bases, with 13 bases spanning the gap.

CDR3: CASSHRTGVGGQPQHF. CDR3 in DNA: TGTGCCAGCAGTCACCGGACAGGAGTTGGGGGTCAGCCCCAGCATTTT. The chain has TRBV6-2 or TRBV6-3 and TRBJ1-5; the match to TRBD1 covers 7 bases. Per the germline V gene, CDR1 is MNHEY and CDR2 is SVGEGT. The junction had 13 bases not matched to a gene; V was cut back by 5 bases and J by 6 bases. The CDR3 has 16 amino acids.

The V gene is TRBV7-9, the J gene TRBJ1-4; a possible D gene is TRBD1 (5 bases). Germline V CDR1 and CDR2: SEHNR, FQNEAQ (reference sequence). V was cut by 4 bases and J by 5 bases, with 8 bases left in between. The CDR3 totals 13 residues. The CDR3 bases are TGTGCCAGCAGCTCCCAGGGAAATGAAAAACTGTTTTTT. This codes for CASSSQGNEKLFF.

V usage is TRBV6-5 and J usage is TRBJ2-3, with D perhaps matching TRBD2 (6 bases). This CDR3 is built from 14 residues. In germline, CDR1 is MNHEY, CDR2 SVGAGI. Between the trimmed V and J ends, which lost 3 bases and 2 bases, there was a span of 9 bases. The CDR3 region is CASSYSGLTDTQYF. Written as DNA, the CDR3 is TGTGCCAGCAGTTATAGCGGTCTCACAGATACGCAGTATTTT.

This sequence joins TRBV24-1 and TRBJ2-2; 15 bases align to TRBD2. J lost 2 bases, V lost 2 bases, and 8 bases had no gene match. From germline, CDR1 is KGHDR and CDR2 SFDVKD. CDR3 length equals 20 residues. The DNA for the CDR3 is TGTGCCACCAGTGATTCCCGGGGACTAGCGGGGGGCCTCAACACCGGGGAGCTGTTTTTT. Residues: CATSDSRGLAGGLNTGELFF.